The 6 T cell receptor beta chains reported below all come from one sample, sequenced in a study of cytomegalovirus exposure and HLA in healthy donors. Primers for the PCR totalled 60 Vbeta and 13 Jbeta. TCRdb's copy holds only in-frame clones and misses some; the assay was immunoSEQ multiplex PCR. The sample has about 160,000 clones, 84% seen once. The specimen was PBMCs. Every receptor here comes from a man aged 45 to 65 in good health and CMV-seropositive.

The rearrangement links TRBV10-3 to TRBJ1-5; a weak D match, TRBD1 (6 bases). Per germline, CDR1 ENHRY and CDR2 SYGVKD. The CDR3 runs to 15 residues. V shed 3 bases and J shed 2 bases, with 11 bases lying between them. This chain's CDR3 is CAISEGGLGNQPQHF. The CDR3 DNA reads as TGTGCCATCAGTGAAGGGGGATTGGGCAATCAGCCCCAGCATTTT.

The gene calls are TRBV7-6 and TRBJ1-5; D gene unclear. This CDR3 contains 12 residues. Trimming shortened V by 5 bases and J by 8 bases, and 10 bases separated the two germline ends. Looked up from germline, CDR1 is SGHVS and CDR2 is FNYEAQ. This chain's CDR3 is CASSDGGEPQHF. CDR3 coding DNA: TGTGCCAGCAGCGATGGCGGGGAGCCCCAGCATTTT.

The genes are TRBV5-1 and TRBJ1-1; tentative D call: TRBD1 (6 bases). This CDR3 contains 14 residues. CDR1 and CDR2 (germline): SGHRS, YFSETQ. With 4 bases removed from V and 4 bases from J, the gap between germline ends came to 14 bases. CDR3 in amino acids: CASSLTGWGTEAFF. CDR3 in DNA: TGCGCCAGCAGCCTAACAGGGTGGGGCACTGAAGCTTTCTTT.

The chain's CDR3 is CASSFRARDSFNTEAFF. The CDR3 DNA follows: TGTGCCAGCAGTTTCCGGGCCCGGGACAGCTTTAACACTGAAGCTTTCTTT. The chain recombines TRBV27 with TRBJ1-1, with TRBD1 matching over 7 bases. This CDR3 is built from 17 residues. The junction had 12 bases not matched to a gene; V was cut back by 3 bases and J by 2 bases. Germline CDR1 MNHEY, CDR2 SMNVEV (reference sequence).

The V gene is TRBV27, the J gene TRBJ1-2; TRBD1 might be the D (5 bases). V lost 8 bases and J lost 4, with 8 bases in between. The germline CDR1 and CDR2 sequences are MNHEY and SMNVEV (reference sequence). The CDR3 loop spans 11 amino acids. The CDR3 reads CASWGGYGYTF. The DNA for the CDR3 is TGTGCCAGCTGGGGGGGCTATGGCTACACCTTC.

This chain links TRBV18 with TRBJ2-7, with D unresolved. The germline V gene has CDR1 KGHSH and CDR2 LQKENI. The CDR3 is 13 amino acids. Trimming cost V 6 bases and J 4 bases, with 13 bases left between them. The DNA of the CDR3 is TGTGCCAGCTCTTACGGTGGGCTTTACGAGCAGTACTTC. Protein sequence: CASSYGGLYEQYF.